What follows are 27 T cell receptor beta chains derived from one specimen sequenced in a study of immune evolution from preneoplasia to lung adenocarcinoma. Repertoires were generated with immunoSEQ multiplex PCR, while TCRdb's copy carries only in-frame clones and drops some. This sample has 7,500 to 9,500 clones, with about 80% found just once. Sequencing was performed on FFPE invasive lung adenocarcinoma tissue. These receptors all come from a person aged 45-69 years with lung adenocarcinoma.

The rearrangement links TRBV30 to TRBJ1-2; a possible D gene is TRBD1 (5 bases). This CDR3 has 14 residues. Trimming removed 3 bases at V and 5 bases at J, with 16 bases between. In germline, CDR1 is GTSNPN, CDR2 SVGIG (reference sequence). The CDR3 loop is CAWSAHGGGYGYTF. DNA of the CDR3: TGTGCCTGGAGCGCCCACGGCGGGGGTTATGGCTACACCTTC. The variable domain in full, with the rest retrieved from reference TRBV30 and TRBJ1-2, is SQTIHQWPATLVQPVGSPLSLECTVEGTSNPNLYWYRQAAGRGLQLLFYSVGIGQISSEVPQNLSASRPQDRQFILSSKKLLLSDSGFYLCAWSAHGGGYGYTFGSGTRLTVV.

The CDR3 DNA follows: TGCGCCAGCAGCTCCCAGGGGTCCTACGAGCAGTACTTC. It is translated as CASSSQGSYEQYF. J is TRBJ2-7 and V is TRBV5-1, with D possibly being TRBD1 (6 bases). The CDR3 is 13 residues long. Looked up from germline, CDR1 is SGHRS and CDR2 is YFSETQ. The V gene lost 3 bases and the J gene lost 1 base, with 8 bases spanning the gap.

CDR3 sequence reads: CASSPGDGREGPTGELFF. The CDR3 DNA is TGTGCCAGCAGCCCCGGAGACGGGCGGGAGGGCCCCACCGGGGAGCTGTTTTTT. The rearrangement links TRBV11-1 to TRBJ2-2, with TRBD2 matching over 9 bases. J was trimmed by 4 bases and V by 5 bases; bases with no gene match: 14. CDR1 is SGHAT and CDR2 is FQDESV in the germline V gene (reference sequence). The CDR3 loop spans 18 amino acids. The variable domain in full, with the rest retrieved from reference TRBV11-1 and TRBJ2-2, is EAEVAQSPRYKITEKSQAVAFWCDPISGHATLYWYRQILGQGPELLVQFQDESVVDDSQLPKDRFSAERLKGVDSTLKIQPAELGDSAMYLCASSPGDGREGPTGELFFGEGSRLTVL.

This clone was seen more than once but under ten times. The CDR3 sequence: CASSLVPGVGTEAFF. CDR3 bases: TGTGCCAGCAGCTTAGTTCCGGGAGTGGGCACTGAAGCTTTCTTT. This chain links TRBV7-6 with TRBJ1-1; D gene ambiguous. Trimming took off 1 base at V and 4 bases at J, with 13 bases between the two ends. The CDR3 contains 15 residues. Germline V CDR1 and CDR2: SGHVS, FNYEAQ.

This clone showed up just a few times. The rearrangement links TRBV18 to TRBJ1-1; D unresolved. CDR1 is KGHSH and CDR2 is LQKENI in the germline V gene. Trimming took 4 bases from V and 0 from J, leaving 9 bases between them. The CDR3 loop spans 14 amino acids. The CDR3 coding sequence is TGTGCCAGCTCACGACCCGGGGTGAACACTGAAGCTTTCTTT. Translated: CASSRPGVNTEAFF.

The J gene is TRBJ1-4, the V gene TRBV28; D is unclear. The CDR3 loop spans 15 amino acids. The germline V and J ends were trimmed by 6 bases and 3 bases, with 14 bases remaining between them. Germline loops: CDR1 MDHEN, CDR2 SYDVKM. The CDR3 sequence is CASRPVQVPNEKLFF. DNA for the CDR3: TGTGCCAGCAGACCCGTGCAGGTGCCTAATGAAAAACTGTTTTTT.

The CDR3 DNA sequence: TGTGCCAGCAGCCAGTGGTGGGACAGATCCTACGAGCAGTACTTC. Its protein product is CASSQWWDRSYEQYF. This chain connects TRBV11-2 to TRBJ2-7, with 7 bases that match TRBD1. CDR1 is SGHAT and CDR2 is FQNNGV in the germline V gene. V shed 5 bases and J 1 base; nucleotides not matched to a gene: 8. The CDR3 length is 15 residues.

The genes are TRBV6-5 and TRBJ2-1; D may be TRBD1 (5 bases). CDR3 length equals 14 residues. With 6 bases removed from V and 9 bases from J, the gap between germline ends came to 18 bases. CDR1 and CDR2 from the germline V gene are MNHEY and SVGAGI. CDR3 region: CASRKDLTGGEQFF. The CDR3 DNA follows: TGTGCCAGCAGGAAGGATCTCACAGGTGGTGAGCAGTTCTTC.

The chain carries TRBV5-1 and TRBJ2-3; D may be TRBD1 or TRBD2 (5 bases each). This CDR3 comprises 14 residues. Per the germline V gene, CDR1 is SGHRS and CDR2 is YFSETQ. V lost 4 bases, J lost 1 base, and 10 bases lay in between. This CDR3 reads CASSRQGGTDTQYF. The CDR3, as DNA: TGCGCCAGCAGCAGGCAGGGAGGCACAGATACGCAGTATTTT.

The chain recombines TRBV27 with TRBJ2-1; 13 bases are shared with TRBD2. The CDR3 length is 18 residues. After removal of 5 bases from V and 2 bases from J, the junction contained 9 bases not matched to a gene. The germline gives CDR1 MNHEY, CDR2 SMNVEV (reference sequence). The CDR3 region is CASSPGLAGAETYNEQFF. DNA of the CDR3: TGTGCCAGCAGTCCAGGACTAGCGGGAGCTGAGACCTACAATGAGCAGTTCTTC.

As DNA, the CDR3 is TGTGCCAGCAGCTTAGCTTCTAGCTCCTACGAGCAGTACTTC. Protein product: CASSLASSSYEQYF. The genes are TRBV7-9 and TRBJ2-7; no definite D call. The CDR3 spans 14 residues. Trimming stripped 0 bases from V and 0 bases from J, with 6 bases between. CDR1 and CDR2 (germline): SEHNR, FQNEAQ (reference sequence).

The chain uses TRBV7-9 and TRBJ2-1, with D perhaps matching TRBD1 (7 bases). The germline CDR1 and CDR2 sequences are SEHNR and FQNEAQ (reference sequence). V was clipped by 2 bases and J by 6 bases, with 17 bases between them. The CDR3 contains 16 residues. The CDR3 here is CASSLFQARGVNEQFF. DNA for the CDR3: TGTGCCAGCAGCTTATTTCAGGCCAGGGGGGTCAATGAGCAGTTCTTC.

The genes are TRBV25-1 and TRBJ2-7, with D possibly being TRBD2 (5 bases). The germline V and J ends were trimmed by 2 bases and 7 bases, with 12 bases remaining between them. Per the germline V gene, CDR1 is MGHDK and CDR2 is SYGVNS. CDR3 length: 13 residues. CDR3 coding DNA: TGTGCCAGCAGTGAAAATTGGTCGGGGGAGCAGTACTTC. This encodes CASSENWSGEQYF.

The genes are TRBV28 and TRBJ2-7, with 10 positions matching TRBD2. Germline CDR1 reads MDHEN; CDR2 reads SYDVKM. J lost 1 base, V lost 5 bases, and 11 bases had no gene match. This CDR3 region has 17 residues. CDR3 sequence reads: CASSTPRGSGRSYEQYF. CDR3 DNA: TGTGCCAGCAGTACCCCGCGAGGTAGCGGGAGGTCCTACGAGCAGTACTTC. Based on the CDR3 plus reference TRBV28 and TRBJ2-7, the full variable domain is DVKVTQSSRYLVKRTGEKVFLECVQDMDHENMFWYRQDPGLGLRLIYFSYDVKMKEKGDIPEGYSVSREKKERFSLILESASTNQTSMYLCASSTPRGSGRSYEQYFGPGTRLTVT.

This clone has a handful of counts. The V gene is TRBV5-1, the J gene TRBJ2-1, with 9 bases that match TRBD1. Germline loops: CDR1 SGHRS, CDR2 YFSETQ. CDR3 size: 17 residues. Trimming took 3 bases from V and 6 from J; bases not matched to a gene: 13. CDR3 DNA: TGCGCCAGCAGCTCGTCTACGGGACAGGGATCGGGCAATGAGCAGTTCTTC. Translated, it gives CASSSSTGQGSGNEQFF.

The chain recombines TRBV4-2 with TRBJ2-1, with no clear D. There are 16 residues in the CDR3. Germline loops: CDR1 LGHNA, CDR2 YNFKEQ. V lost 4 bases to trimming and J lost 2 bases, with 15 bases between them. The CDR3 protein is CASSPSNTKPYNEQFF. CDR3 in DNA: TGTGCCAGCAGCCCCTCAAACACAAAGCCCTACAATGAGCAGTTCTTC.

V is TRBV11-2 and J is TRBJ2-3, with 7 nucleotides matching TRBD2. The CDR3 totals 15 residues. The germline CDR1 and CDR2 sequences are SGHAT and FQNNGV. V was pared by 4 bases and J by 4 bases, with 8 bases of the junction left unmatched. This chain's CDR3 is CASSYWGGSADTQYF. The CDR3 DNA reads TGTGCCAGCAGCTATTGGGGGGGGTCGGCAGATACGCAGTATTTT.

This rearrangement joins TRBV18 to TRBJ2-3, with TRBD2 matching over 7 bases. The CDR3 has 16 amino acids. Germline V gives CDR1 KGHSH, CDR2 LQKENI. V trimming: 1 base; J trimming: 5 bases; junction bases outside the gene matches: 9. The chain's CDR3 is CASSPRRETRGDTQYF. CDR3 coding DNA: TGTGCCAGCTCACCACGGCGGGAGACACGGGGAGATACGCAGTATTTT.

V is TRBV11-2 and J is TRBJ1-2, with a tentative D call TRBD1 (6 bases). The CDR3 runs 14 residues. The germline CDR1 and CDR2 sequences are SGHAT and FQNNGV. V gave up 5 bases and J gave up 8 bases, with 18 bases separating them. The CDR3 spells CASSAGTIYGGYTF. In DNA, the CDR3 is TGTGCCAGCAGCGCCGGGACAATCTACGGCGGCTACACCTTC.

The chain combines TRBV7-2 with TRBJ2-5; 10 bases line up with TRBD2. There are 18 residues in the CDR3. Germline lookup yields CDR1 SGHTA and CDR2 FQGNSA. V trimming: 1 base; J trimming: 3 bases; junction bases outside the gene matches: 11. CDR3 bases: TGTGCCAGCAGCTTAGAAGGACTAGCGGTAACAGAGAAAGAGACCCAGTACTTC. Amino acid sequence: CASSLEGLAVTEKETQYF.

The J gene is TRBJ1-3, the V gene TRBV19; TRBD1 is a possible D gene (6 bases). CDR3 length: 14 residues. Trimming stripped 7 bases from V and 5 bases from J, with 15 bases between. Germline assignment: CDR1 LNHDA and CDR2 SQIVND (reference sequence). The CDR3 here is CASTPGTIRNTIYF. As DNA, the CDR3 is TGTGCCAGTACCCCTGGGACAATCCGAAACACCATATATTTT.

The chain has TRBV28 and TRBJ1-4; no reliable D call. Between the trimmed V and J ends, which lost 8 bases and 3 bases, there was a span of 10 bases. Germline CDR1 MDHEN, CDR2 SYDVKM. The CDR3 covers 13 residues. The CDR3 sequence: CASRRTANEKLFF. The CDR3 nucleotides read TGTGCCAGCCGACGGACTGCTAATGAAAAACTGTTTTTT. The complete variable domain, with remaining parts taken from reference TRBV28 and TRBJ1-4, reads DVKVTQSSRYLVKRTGEKVFLECVQDMDHENMFWYRQDPGLGLRLIYFSYDVKMKEKGDIPEGYSVSREKKERFSLILESASTNQTSMYLCASRRTANEKLFFGSGTQLSVL.

The V call is TRBV18, the J call TRBJ1-1, with no clear D. Germline assignment: CDR1 KGHSH and CDR2 LQKENI. The ends were cut back, 1 base at V and 1 base at J, with 19 bases in the middle. The CDR3 sequence is 18 residues long. The CDR3 spells CASSPRFGPPPGNTEAFF. The DNA for the CDR3 is TGTGCCAGCTCACCACGTTTCGGACCCCCTCCCGGGAACACTGAAGCTTTCTTT.

The V and J genes are TRBV5-4 and TRBJ2-2; 16 bases agree with TRBD2. Germline lookup yields CDR1 SGHNT and CDR2 YYREEE (reference sequence). V shed 3 bases and J 6 bases; nucleotides not matched to a gene: 2. The CDR3 covers 16 residues. In DNA, the CDR3 is TGTGCCAGCAGCTCGGGGACTAGCGGGAGGGCCGGGGAGCTGTTTTTT. Amino acids: CASSSGTSGRAGELFF. Combining the CDR3 with reference TRBV5-4 and TRBJ2-2 gives the whole variable domain ETGVTQSPTHLIKTRGQQVTLRCSSQSGHNTVSWYQQALGQGPQFIFQYYREEENGRGNFPPRFSGLQFPNYSSELNVNALELDDSALYLCASSSGTSGRAGELFFGEGSRLTVL.

The V call is TRBV6-5, the J call TRBJ1-2; a weak D match, TRBD1 (5 bases). Trimming took off 0 bases at V and 7 bases at J, with 15 bases between the two ends. This CDR3 is built from 15 residues. The germline gives CDR1 MNHEY, CDR2 SVGAGI. In nucleotides, the CDR3 is TGTGCCAGCAGTTACTCGAACAGGCCTGGTGGTGGCTACACCTTC. The encoded protein is CASSYSNRPGGGYTF.

The rearrangement uses TRBV5-1 and TRBJ1-2; D call uncertain. Trimming cost V 4 bases and J 0 bases, with 4 bases left between them. CDR3 length: 12 residues. Per the germline V gene, CDR1 is SGHRS and CDR2 is YFSETQ. The CDR3 sequence: CASSLANYGYTF. Here the CDR3 DNA reads TGCGCCAGCAGCCTGGCTAACTATGGCTACACCTTC.

The CDR3 region is CAISDGLAQETQYF. The CDR3 DNA is TGTGCCATCAGTGACGGACTAGCGCAAGAGACCCAGTACTTC. This chain links TRBV10-3 with TRBJ2-5; TRBD2 aligns across 9 bases. CDR3 length: 14 amino acids. J was trimmed by 2 bases and V by 3 bases; bases with no gene match: 1. Germline-derived CDR1 and CDR2 are ENHRY and SYGVKD.